Listed below are T cell receptor beta chains from one sample, sequenced in a study of T cells after yellow fever vaccination. TCRdb used MiXCR to reprocess the 5' RACE reads, holding one entry per CDR3 protein. Of about 320,000 distinct CDR3 sequences listed, approximately 11% are singletons. The sequencing here drew on CD4+ T cells sorted from PBMCs, taken 45 days after the yellow fever booster vaccination. The receptors come from a man between 18 and 35 years old who received the YFV17D yellow fever vaccine. CDR3s include the opening cysteine and the closing phenylalanine or tryptophan. Fields, in order: V gene, clone size, J gene, D gene, CDR3 DNA, CDR3 protein. The D gene is left open where the match is weak. Clone size is shown for a subset of rows, as once, few, many or a class of expanded clone.

TRBV19	few	TRBJ2-4	.	TGTGCCAGTAGTATGACTGGCCCGGCGGGTGAATCCAAAAACATTCAGTACTTC	CASSMTGPAGESKNIQYF
TRBV7-2	.	TRBJ1-3	TRBD1	TGTGCCAGCAGCTACCGACAGGGCGGGATTGGAAACACCATATATTTT	CASSYRQGGIGNTIYF
TRBV12-3/TRBV12-4	few	TRBJ2-2	TRBD2	TGTGCCAGCAGAAGAACTAGCGGGGAAACCGGGGAGCTGTTTTTT	CASRRTSGETGELFF
TRBV6-5	.	TRBJ1-6	.	TGTGCCAGCAGTTACGAAGGGTATTCACCCCTCCACTTT	CASSYEGYSPLHF
TRBV14	few	TRBJ1-2	.	TGTGCCAGCAGCCAAGATCTATTTACACCGAGATATGGCTACACCTTC	CASSQDLFTPRYGYTF
TRBV30	.	TRBJ1-5	.	TGTGCCTGGAGTTCCGCTTTGGGACAGCCCCAGCATTTT	CAWSSALGQPQHF
TRBV5-1	many	TRBJ2-1	TRBD2	TGCGCCAGCAGCTTCTCGACTAGCGGGGGGACCGACAGATTCTTC	CASSFSTSGGTDRFF
TRBV5-1	.	TRBJ1-5	.	TGCGCCAGCAGCTTCGGAGGCAGGGACCAGCCCCAGCATTTT	CASSFGGRDQPQHF
TRBV6-4	.	TRBJ1-1	.	TGTGCCAGCAAGAACACTGAAGCTTTCTTT	CASKNTEAFF
TRBV9	.	TRBJ2-4	.	TGTGCCAGCAGCGGCACAGGGTTCGACATTCAGTACTTC	CASSGTGFDIQYF
TRBV7-2	.	TRBJ2-5	TRBD1	TGTGCCAGCAGCCTGGGACAGAGAGAGACCCAGTACTTC	CASSLGQRETQYF
TRBV30	few	TRBJ2-7	TRBD1	TGTGCCTGGAAAGGACAGGGGGGGCTGTACGAGCAGTACTTC	CAWKGQGGLYEQYF
TRBV10-1	.	TRBJ1-2	.	TGCGCCAGCAGTGACGGCAGGGAATATGGCTACACCTTC	CASSDGREYGYTF
TRBV30	.	TRBJ2-3	.	TGTGCCTGGAGTGTAGGAGCCGATACGCAGTATTTT	CAWSVGADTQYF
TRBV7-2	.	TRBJ1-1	.	TGTGCCAGCAGCTTCGACAGACAGAACACTGAAGCTTTCTTT	CASSFDRQNTEAFF
TRBV7-9	few	TRBJ2-1	.	TGTGCCAGCAGCTTAGTGGCGGGACTCGGGACCTACAATGAGCAGTTCTTC	CASSLVAGLGTYNEQFF
TRBV7-2	many	TRBJ2-2	.	TGTGCCAGCAGCTTAGGGTCTCGGGAGCTGTTTTTT	CASSLGSRELFF
TRBV29-1	.	TRBJ1-2	.	TGCAGCGTAGACCGGGGGGGCTACACCTTC	CSVDRGGYTF
TRBV5-1	.	TRBJ2-5	TRBD1	TGCGCCAGCAGCCTCTCGGGACAGCCGCGAGGGACCCAGTACTTC	CASSLSGQPRGTQYF
TRBV13	.	TRBJ2-7	.	TGTGCCAGTGGGGCCCTCACCTCCTACGAGCAGTACTTC	CASGALTSYEQYF
TRBV5-1	few	TRBJ1-6	TRBD1	TGCGCCAGCAGCTTCCTCTTTCAGGGGGCCGTGGGTTCACCCCTCCACTTT	CASSFLFQGAVGSPLHF
TRBV20-1	.	TRBJ2-7	.	TGCAGTGCTAGAGATAGGACGGGCTCCTACGAGCAGTACTTC	CSARDRTGSYEQYF
TRBV5-6	few	TRBJ2-5	TRBD1	TGTGCCAGCAGCCGGGTTCAGGGGGCAGAGTACCAAGAGACCCAGTACTTC	CASSRVQGAEYQETQYF
TRBV20-1	.	TRBJ1-1	.	TGCAGTGCTAGAGATGCTTGGAACACTGAAGCTTTCTTT	CSARDAWNTEAFF
TRBV6-4	.	TRBJ1-1	.	TGTGCCAGCAGTGAGGTTTCACGGTTGAACACTGAAGCTTTCTTT	CASSEVSRLNTEAFF
TRBV7-9	.	TRBJ1-2	.	TGTGCCAGCAGCCGGGACGAATATGGCTACACCTTC	CASSRDEYGYTF
TRBV14	many	TRBJ2-7	.	TGTGCCAGCAGCCAAGAACACTACGAGCAGTACTTC	CASSQEHYEQYF
TRBV18	few	TRBJ1-2	TRBD1	TGTGCCAGCTCACAAAATCCGGGACAGGGTGACTATGGCTACACCTTC	CASSQNPGQGDYGYTF
TRBV7-2	few	TRBJ2-5	.	TGTGCCAGCAGCCGACTGAACCAAGAGACCCAGTACTTC	CASSRLNQETQYF
TRBV3-1	few	TRBJ1-3	.	TGTGCCGCCGGGTTGGGAAACACCATATATTTT	CAAGLGNTIYF
TRBV7-2	.	TRBJ2-3	.	TGTGCCAGCAGCTTAGCGCTAAGGGGGTCAGGCACAGATACGCAGTATTTT	CASSLALRGSGTDTQYF
TRBV6-5	.	TRBJ2-7	TRBD2	TGTGCCAGCAGTTACTCGAGGACTAGCGGCTACGAGCAGTACTTC	CASSYSRTSGYEQYF
TRBV5-1	many	TRBJ1-6	.	TGCGCCAGCAGCTTCGACAGGTTTGAAACACCCCTCCACTTT	CASSFDRFETPLHF
TRBV12-5	.	TRBJ2-5	.	TGTGCTAGTGGTTCAGGGGCTGAGACCCAGTACTTC	CASGSGAETQYF
TRBV19	.	TRBJ1-3	.	TGTGCCAGTAGTATTTTAAGGACCTCTGGAAACACCATATATTTT	CASSILRTSGNTIYF
TRBV10-3	few	TRBJ2-3	.	TGTGCCATCAATTGGCGGACGACAGATACGCAGTATTTT	CAINWRTTDTQYF
TRBV20-1	few	TRBJ2-7	.	TGCAGTGCTATCTATGGACCTTCCGACGAGCAGTACTTC	CSAIYGPSDEQYF
TRBV29-1	many	TRBJ1-5	.	TGCAGCGTTGGGGGGGCGAGGAATCAGCCCCAGCATTTT	CSVGGARNQPQHF
TRBV9	.	TRBJ1-4	TRBD1	TGTGCCAGCAGCGTAGGGCCAGGGGACAGATCTGAAAAACTGTTTTTT	CASSVGPGDRSEKLFF
TRBV9	.	TRBJ1-4	TRBD1	TGTGCCAGCAGCGTAGAGGGACAGGGAGGCGAAAAACTGTTTTTT	CASSVEGQGGEKLFF
TRBV7-2	once	TRBJ1-1	.	TGTGCCAGCAGCTTATCGTATCCGGGGGCTGTAGCTTTCTTT	CASSLSYPGAVAFF
TRBV7-2	.	TRBJ1-6	.	TGTGCCAGCAGCTTAGGCTCGCGCAGGGAAGGTAATTCACCCCTCCACTTT	CASSLGSRREGNSPLHF
TRBV25-1	few	TRBJ2-7	.	TGTGCCAGCCGTCCCGACAGGGAGGCCCCCTACGAGCAGTACTTC	CASRPDREAPYEQYF
TRBV6-5	.	TRBJ1-5	.	TGTGCCAGCAGTTACTCGGCAGGGGCCGATCAGCCCCAGCATTTT	CASSYSAGADQPQHF
TRBV6-2/TRBV6-3	.	TRBJ2-5	.	TGTGCCAGCAGTTACCGTCGAGCCCAACAAGAGACCCAGTACTTC	CASSYRRAQQETQYF
TRBV7-8	.	TRBJ2-4	.	TGTGCCAGCAGCTTAGATGGGGACATTCAGTACTTC	CASSLDGDIQYF
TRBV6-5	few	TRBJ2-3	TRBD2	TGTGCCAGCAACTCCTTGGGCAATCTAGCGGGGGGGAAAGATACGCAGTATTTT	CASNSLGNLAGGKDTQYF
TRBV20-1	few	TRBJ2-1	TRBD2	TGCAGTGCCGCAAATAGCGGGGGGGCCTCTGAGCAGTTCTTC	CSAANSGGASEQFF
TRBV7-3	few	TRBJ2-6	.	TGTGCCAGCAGCCCAAAGGGAGGAAGCAACGTCCTGACTTTC	CASSPKGGSNVLTF
TRBV12-3/TRBV12-4	many	TRBJ1-1	.	TGTGCCAGCAGGCATAGACAGACGGAAGCTTTCTTT	CASRHRQTEAFF
TRBV7-2	few	TRBJ1-1	.	TGTGCCAGCAGCCCCCAGGGGTCCATGAACACTGAAGCTTTCTTT	CASSPQGSMNTEAFF
TRBV20-1	.	TRBJ2-5	TRBD2	TGCAGTCCTAGACTAGCGGGGGGGAGGGAGACCCAGTACTTC	CSPRLAGGRETQYF
TRBV5-1	many	TRBJ1-1	.	TGCGCCAGCAGCTTGGGACAGCCGAACACTGAAGCTTTCTTT	CASSLGQPNTEAFF
TRBV10-2	many	TRBJ2-3	TRBD2	TGCGCCAGCAGTGAGTCGCGGGGGTCCGGGGATACGCAGTATTTT	CASSESRGSGDTQYF
TRBV20-1	.	TRBJ2-5	.	TGCAGTGCTTTAGTATCAACCCAGTACTTC	CSALVSTQYF
TRBV12-3/TRBV12-4	many	TRBJ1-2	.	TGTGCCAGCAGTTCCCGGTTGGAAGGAGACTATGGCTACACCTTC	CASSSRLEGDYGYTF